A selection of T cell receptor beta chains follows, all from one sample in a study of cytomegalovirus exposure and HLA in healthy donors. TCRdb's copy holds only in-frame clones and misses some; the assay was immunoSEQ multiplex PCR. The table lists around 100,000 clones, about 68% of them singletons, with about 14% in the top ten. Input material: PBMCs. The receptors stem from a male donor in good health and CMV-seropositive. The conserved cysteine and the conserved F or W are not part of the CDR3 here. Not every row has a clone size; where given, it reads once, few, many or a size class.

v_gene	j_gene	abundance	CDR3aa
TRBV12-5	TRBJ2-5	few	ASALGQERGETQY
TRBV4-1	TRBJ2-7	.	ASSHTRDSSYEQY
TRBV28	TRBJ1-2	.	ASSFSAYQGAKGYT
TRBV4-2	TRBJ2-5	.	ASSQEVTSGAKTEETQY
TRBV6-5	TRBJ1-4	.	ASSQGTGANEKLF
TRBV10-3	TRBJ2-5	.	ATTKGGETQY
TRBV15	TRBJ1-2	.	ATSREAGGKYGYT
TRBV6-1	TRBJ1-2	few	ASNPGIIYGYT
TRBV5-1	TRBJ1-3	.	ASSPQWGAGNTIY
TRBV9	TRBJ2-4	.	ASSVTGDPAKNIQY
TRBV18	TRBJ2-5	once	ASSLQGAKETQY
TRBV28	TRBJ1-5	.	ASSLSGGLRPQH
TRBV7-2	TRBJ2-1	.	ASSPDRGLWNEQF
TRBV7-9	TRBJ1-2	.	ASSLGGRDGYT
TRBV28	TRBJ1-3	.	ASSGGQISGNTIY
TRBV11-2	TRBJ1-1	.	ASSLERRAGAF
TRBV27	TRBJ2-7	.	ATKAGSFYEQY
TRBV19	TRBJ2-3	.	ASSTSGVPDTQY
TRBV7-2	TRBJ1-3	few	ASSLAQAGNTIY
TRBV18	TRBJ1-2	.	ASSITGVDGYT
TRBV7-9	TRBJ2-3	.	ASSLPPSGGADTQY
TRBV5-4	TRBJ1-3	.	ASSLDPGGNTIY
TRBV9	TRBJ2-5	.	ASSVWGGYQETQY
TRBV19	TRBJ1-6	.	ASSGGGSSYNSPLH
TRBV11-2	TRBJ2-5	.	ASSPRVSVYQETQY
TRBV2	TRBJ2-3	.	ASSDTSGGERPY
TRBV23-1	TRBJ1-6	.	ASSPYDRQNSPLH
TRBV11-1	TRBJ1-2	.	ASSPSGGNYGYT
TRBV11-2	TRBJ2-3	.	AIGTGLASTDTQY
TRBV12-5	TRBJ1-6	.	ASRKGGENSPLH
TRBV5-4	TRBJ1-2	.	ASSGGGFYYGYT
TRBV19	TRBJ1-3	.	ASSITGTGNTIY
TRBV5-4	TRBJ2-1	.	ATQAGGSYNEQF
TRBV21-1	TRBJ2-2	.	ASSKVNRGGIGELF
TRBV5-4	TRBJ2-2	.	ASSLDIGELF
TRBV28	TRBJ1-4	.	ASSGGQGRGEKLF
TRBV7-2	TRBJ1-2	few	ASSDATPGTGYPYGYT
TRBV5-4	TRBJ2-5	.	ASSLLDQETQY
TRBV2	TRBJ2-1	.	ASTEGWDYNEQF
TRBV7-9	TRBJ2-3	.	ASSLTAGLGDTQY
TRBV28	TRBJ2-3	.	ASITRRLAADTQY
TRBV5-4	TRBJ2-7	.	ASSRPTGQGQY
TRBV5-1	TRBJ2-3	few	ASSWSGVADTQY
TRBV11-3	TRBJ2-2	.	ASSLGDRSGELF